Sequencing of this TCR beta chain was carried out in a study of sequential checkpoint blockade in melanoma (dated by TCRdb to between 2018 and 2021). Some background on the complete study: Patients were randomized 1:1 to first-line nivolumab followed by ipilimumab (arm A) or ipilimumab followed by nivolumab (arm B). Maintenance nivolumab came after both trial sequences.

Sequences SGHRS (CDR1) and YFSETQ (CDR2) are obtained from the germline V gene. Clipping removes 4 bases from V and 3 bases from J, with 0 as the unmatched junction base count. Including cysteine and phenylalanine, the CDR3 has 14 amino acids. Only CDR3 DNA remains: 42 bases, in frame from the first base. What the authors observed across the whole study: Larger, independent patient cohorts are needed to validate the response-prediction model that combines TCR metrics and mutation burden.

Notes on this clone: Which antigen it targets is not known. Base qualities are not recorded, but no much larger clone differs from it by a single base.

The immunoSEQ Assay was used to immunosequence TCRbeta CDR3 regions from genomic DNA. Genomic DNA was amplified by bias-controlled multiplex PCR before high-throughput sequencing. On the study's bioinformatics: To quantify the absolute abundance of each unique TCRbeta CDR3 region, the sequences were collapsed and filtered. Clonality, defined as 1 minus Pielou's evenness, was calculated using only productive rearrangements. A previously published method was used to identify clones with significantly greater frequencies in on-treatment samples than in baseline samples. The table was pulled from immuneACCESS by TCRdb, which kept in-frame rearrangements only. Such tables lose some clones; where checked, under half of the loss comes from unresolved V genes, and the rest has no known cause. V, J and clone size reflect that table, while D and trimming were determined from the DNA. The sample table records 25,000 to 35,000 clones; approximately 86% of these occur just once. Clones ranked in the top ten supply roughly 20% of the sample.

The treatment or condition label of this sample denotes: randomized to nivolumab then ipilimumab (arm A) or the reverse (arm B). Prior DNA-damaging chemotherapy had not been received by any trial patient. Live CD3+CD8+ cells negative for CD19 and CD56 were sorted from thawed PBMCs on a FACS Aria II flow cytometer. CheckMate 064, a randomized, open-label phase II trial of sequential checkpoint blockade, was the source of the samples, all of which came from patients with melanoma. Peripheral blood mononuclear cells were obtained through leukapheresis, purified using Ficoll-Paque, and frozen in human serum containing about 9.3% DMSO. Immediately after sorting, the purity of the sorted blood CD3+CD8+ cells was confirmed to be >98%, and DNA was then extracted.

Sequenced material: CD8+ T cells sorted from blood (inferred from file names), taken from a patient given nivolumab and ipilimumab in sequence. This TCR was sampled from a human donor with melanoma. Rearrangement joined TRBV5-1 to TRBJ2-6, with 8 middle bases fitting TRBD1. The sequenced DNA is TGCGCCAGCAGCACAGGGGGTGGGGCCAACGTCCTGACTTTC. It is translated as CASSTGGGANVLTF.